This T cell receptor beta chain was captured in a study of T cell responses to AZD1222 COVID-19 vaccine. This CDR3 region has 11 residues. The V gene lost 2 bases and the J gene lost 10 bases, with 8 bases spanning the gap. CDR1 and CDR2 (germline): SGHVS, FQNEAQ. The data were produced by immunoSEQ multiplex PCR, yet TCRdb's version contains in-frame clones alone and is incomplete. The profile covers 80,000 to 95,000 clones, with about nine tenths appearing a single time and 6.9% taken by the ten largest. The source of this sequence is an adult who received the AZD1222 COVID-19 vaccine. V and J are TRBV7-8 and TRBJ1-2; D gene ambiguous. Sequencing was performed on peripheral blood, taken 28 days after the second AZD1222 dose. The DNA of the CDR3 is TGTGCCAGCAGCTTACATCGTGACTACACCTTC. Translating it yields CASSLHRDYTF.